Each of the 15 T cell receptor beta chains below was sequenced from the same sample in a study of blood T cell repertoires in COVID-19. The assay was immunoSEQ multiplex PCR, and TCRdb's table has in-frame clones only and misses some. The sample includes about 110,000 clones, roughly 80% seen only once; the top ten take 16%. The source material was peripheral blood. Every receptor here comes from a woman in her sixties or seventies with acute or convalescent COVID-19.

The chain employs TRBV27 and TRBJ2-7; D is ambiguous. Germline CDR1 is MNHEY and CDR2 is SMNVEV (reference sequence). Trimming pared 2 bases from V and 2 bases from J, leaving 10 bases between. The CDR3 runs to 14 residues. The CDR3: CASSLRQGPYEQYF. The CDR3 DNA is TGTGCCAGCAGTTTAAGACAAGGTCCCTACGAGCAGTACTTC.

The V gene is TRBV10-2, the J gene TRBJ2-2; a possible D gene is TRBD2 (7 bases). CDR3 length: 15 residues. The ends were cut back, 2 bases at V and 6 bases at J, with 13 bases in the middle. Germline assignment: CDR1 WSHSY and CDR2 SAAADI. CDR3 sequence (DNA): TGCGCCAGCAGTGAGGGTGGGGGGGCGCCCGGGGAGCTGTTTTTT. As protein: CASSEGGGAPGELFF.

The CDR3 loop is CASSRIAGGSQETQYF. The CDR3 DNA is TGTGCCAGCAGCAGGATAGCGGGGGGAAGCCAAGAGACCCAGTACTTC. This chain uses TRBV5-4 with TRBJ2-5, with 10 positions matching TRBD2. Losses at the gene ends were 4 bases for V and 1 base for J; bases not matched to a gene: 7. The CDR3 length is 16 residues. Germline CDR1 and CDR2: SGHNT and YYREEE (reference sequence).

This clone showed up just once. The V call is TRBV6-5, the J call TRBJ1-2; TRBD1 is a possible D gene (6 bases). Germline CDR1 is MNHEY and CDR2 is SVGAGI. This CDR3 has 13 amino acids. Trimming removed 5 bases from V and 8 bases from J, with 15 bases in between. DNA of the CDR3: TGTGCCAGCAGTCCAACAGGGAATATAGGCTACACCTTC. Translation: CASSPTGNIGYTF.

The gene calls are TRBV28 and TRBJ2-4; TRBD2 matches at 7 bases. The V gene's germline CDR1 is MDHEN and CDR2 SYDVKM. V shed 5 bases, J shed 3 bases, and the junction held 13 bases outside the gene matches. CDR3 size: 17 residues. The CDR3 bases are TGTGCCAGCAGTCCCCCGGTGGGGGGGAGGGTCAAAAACATTCAGTACTTC. Its translation is CASSPPVGGRVKNIQYF.

J is TRBJ1-2 and V is TRBV6-2 or TRBV6-3; no clear D gene. The CDR3 runs to 16 residues. Per the germline V gene, CDR1 is MNHEY and CDR2 is SVGEGT. Trimming pared 0 bases from V and 8 bases from J, leaving 19 bases between. The CDR3: CASSYSDRGLFYGYTF. CDR3 DNA sequence: TGTGCCAGCAGTTACTCTGACCGAGGGCTTTTTTACGGCTACACCTTC.

This clone turned up a few times. The rearrangement joins TRBV4-3 to TRBJ1-2; D is ambiguous. Germline lookup yields CDR1 LGHNA and CDR2 YSLEER. V dropped 0 bases and J dropped 8 bases, with 22 bases sitting between them. This CDR3 spans 17 amino acids. CDR3 sequence: CASSQDVGVGWRGGYTF. The CDR3 DNA reads TGCGCCAGCAGCCAAGACGTCGGGGTAGGGTGGAGAGGAGGCTACACCTTC.

The V call is TRBV5-1, the J call TRBJ1-6, with D possibly being TRBD1 (5 bases). CDR1 is SGHRS, CDR2 YFSETQ, per germline. CDR3 length: 17 amino acids. Trimming took off 4 bases at V and 0 bases at J, with 14 bases between the two ends. As DNA, the CDR3 is TGCGCCAGCAGCACGACAGTCCGGCGCTCCTATAATTCACCCCTCCACTTT. Translating it yields CASSTTVRRSYNSPLHF. The full variable domain, in which reference TRBV5-1 and TRBJ1-6 provide the parts outside the CDR3, is KAGVTQTPRYLIKTRGQQVTLSCSPISGHRSVSWYQQTPGQGLQFLFEYFSETQRNKGNFPGRFSGRQFSNSRSEMNVSTLELGDSALYLCASSTTVRRSYNSPLHFGNGTRLTVT.

The chain recombines TRBV19 with TRBJ1-5, with 9 bases identical to TRBD1. This CDR3 is 14 amino acids long. Trimming removed 5 bases from V and 5 bases from J; junction bases left unmatched: 4. Germline-derived CDR1 and CDR2 are LNHDA and SQIVND (reference sequence). The CDR3 loop is CASSPTGGDQPQHF. In DNA, the CDR3 is TGTGCCAGTAGTCCGACAGGGGGAGATCAGCCCCAGCATTTT.

CDR3 amino acids: CASSQEGHLGETQYF. CDR3 nucleotides: TGTGCCAGCAGCCAAGAAGGACACTTGGGAGAGACCCAGTACTTC. The chain links TRBV4-2 to TRBJ2-5; D is perhaps TRBD1 (5 bases). CDR3 length: 15 residues. The germline V gene has CDR1 LGHNA and CDR2 YNFKEQ. The V and J ends lost 0 bases and 4 bases respectively, with 12 bases between them.

This CDR3 is CASSRQGYNEQFF. The DNA of the CDR3 is TGTGCCAGCAGTCGACAGGGATACAATGAGCAGTTCTTC. The V and J genes are TRBV6-5 and TRBJ2-1; 7 nucleotides agree with TRBD1. Germline CDR1 and CDR2: MNHEY and SVGAGI. The ends lost 5 bases at V and 4 bases at J; junction bases unmatched: 2. The CDR3 runs 13 residues.

This clone turned up a few times. The chain couples TRBV4-1 to TRBJ1-5, with D unclear. The germline V gene has CDR1 MGHRA and CDR2 YSYEKL. The CDR3 consists of 16 residues. Trimming removed 1 base at V and 0 bases at J, with 10 bases between. The CDR3 DNA sequence: TGCGCCAGCAGCCAAGCAGACTTTTATAGCAATCAGCCCCAGCATTTT. Its protein product is CASSQADFYSNQPQHF.

The CDR3 region is CASSTGVGNEQFF. CDR3 DNA: TGTGCCAGCAGTACAGGAGTGGGCAATGAGCAGTTCTTC. The V gene is TRBV6-4, the J gene TRBJ2-1; D is possibly TRBD1 (5 bases). Germline CDR1 reads MRHNA; CDR2 reads SNTAGT. CDR3 size: 13 residues. V gave up 5 bases and J gave up 6 bases, with 11 bases separating them.

This clone was detected once. V and J are TRBV5-4 and TRBJ1-3; no reliable D call. The CDR3 has 16 residues. The V end lost 3 bases, the J end lost 0 bases, and 13 bases lay between the germline ends. Germline CDR1 SGHNT, CDR2 YYREEE (reference sequence). CDR3: CASSSGGPTSGNTIYF. The CDR3 DNA reads TGTGCCAGCAGCTCAGGCGGGCCAACCTCTGGAAACACCATATATTTT. The variable domain in full, with the rest retrieved from reference TRBV5-4 and TRBJ1-3, is ETGVTQSPTHLIKTRGQQVTLRCSSQSGHNTVSWYQQALGQGPQFIFQYYREEENGRGNFPPRFSGLQFPNYSSELNVNALELDDSALYLCASSSGGPTSGNTIYFGEGSWLTVV.

The chain employs TRBV19 and TRBJ1-1, with 8 nucleotides matching TRBD1. CDR1 is LNHDA, CDR2 SQIVND, per germline (reference sequence). The V and J ends lost 8 bases and 4 bases, in that order; junction bases with no gene match: 18. The CDR3 is 17 residues long. CDR3 region: CASLKRTGLGVSTEAFF. Written as DNA, the CDR3 is TGTGCCAGTCTGAAAAGGACAGGGCTGGGTGTTAGCACTGAAGCTTTCTTT.